This TCR beta chain stems from a study of beta chain features in type 1 diabetes. Regarding the study as a whole: Patients' naive, central memory and regulatory TCRB repertoires appeared more alike than those of healthy donors.

What was sequenced were expressed TCRB transcripts, since all of the isolated RNA had been reverse transcribed. Measured with immunoSEQ multiplex PCR; TCRdb has only the in-frame clones, and not every one. Of under 900,000 clones listed, about a sixth are singletons. The CDR3 contains 17 residues. The V gene's germline CDR1 is SGHKS and CDR2 YYEKEE (reference sequence). V was clipped by 1 base and J by 9 bases; unmatched bases: 17. This clone has more than one count but fewer than ten. The target antigen is unknown. Sorting with CD45RO/CCR7/CD25/CD127/CD95/CD27 yielded naive, central memory, regulatory and stem-like memory CD4+ cells. Every sorted population was more than 95% pure.

Material: naive CD4+ T cells from blood. The rearrangement uses TRBV5-5 and TRBJ2-7, with 9 bases fitting TRBD1. The TCR comes from a woman aged 18-29 years in good health. The CDR3 loop reads CASSLRTGDSSARVQYF. DNA for the CDR3: TGTGCCAGCAGCTTGCGGACAGGGGACAGCTCCGCGCGAGTGCAGTACTTC.